This passage covers 21 T cell receptor beta chains from one sample sequenced in a study of Ad26.COV2.S vaccination and SARS-CoV-2 variants. Regarding treatment: roughly 19 received Ad26.COV2.S at low or high dose, single or two shots; roughly 5 received placebo; per-sample allocation not given. On day 63 after the first injection, vaccine and placebo recipients gave samples. Clones were sequenced by immunoSEQ multiplex PCR, and TCRdb holds only the in-frame ones, with some missing. The sample has around 300,000 clones, roughly 89% seen once. Source: peripheral blood, taken in a trial of Ad26.COV2.S vaccine versus placebo. The receptor set was obtained from a person between 18 and 65 years old who received the Ad26.COV2.S COVID-19 vaccine or a placebo.

This chain connects TRBV9 to TRBJ1-1; D gene unclear. CDR1 SGDLS and CDR2 YYNGEE come from the germline V gene. This CDR3 contains 15 residues. V lost 0 bases to trimming and J lost 4 bases, with 13 bases between them. CDR3 sequence (DNA): TGTGCCAGCAGCGTAGCCCCTGAACCGAGCACTGAAGCTTTCTTT. The encoded protein is CASSVAPEPSTEAFF. The whole variable domain, filled in from reference TRBV9 and TRBJ1-1, reads DSGVTQTPKHLITATGQRVTLRCSPRSGDLSVYWYQQSLDQGLQFLIQYYNGEERAKGNILERFSAQQFPDLHSELNLSSLELGDSALYFCASSVAPEPSTEAFFGQGTRLTVV.

The rearrangement joins TRBV10-3 to TRBJ2-1, with 9 bases identical to TRBD1. Germline values: CDR1 ENHRY, CDR2 SYGVKD. J gave up 8 bases and V 3 bases, and 8 bases lay outside the gene matches. The CDR3 loop spans 15 amino acids. The CDR3 DNA follows: TGTGCCATCAGTGATGTACAGGGGGCTGCAGATGAGCAGTTCTTC. It is translated as CAISDVQGAADEQFF.

The V call is TRBV19, the J call TRBJ2-1, with TRBD2 matching over 8 bases. The germline CDR1 and CDR2 sequences are LNHDA and SQIVND (reference sequence). Trimming at V came to 0 bases and at J to 9 bases, leaving 7 bases not matched to a gene. This CDR3 spans 15 amino acids. CDR3 amino acids: CASSIDPAGEGEQFF. The CDR3 DNA sequence: TGTGCCAGTAGTATAGATCCAGCGGGAGAAGGTGAGCAGTTCTTC. Using reference TRBV19 and TRBJ2-1 for the parts outside the CDR3, the full variable domain is DGGITQSPKYLFRKEGQNVTLSCEQNLNHDAMYWYRQDPGQGLRLIYYSQIVNDFQKGDIAEGYSVSREKKESFPLTVTSAQKNPTAFYLCASSIDPAGEGEQFFGPGTRLTVL.

This rearrangement joins TRBV28 to TRBJ2-7, with TRBD1 as a possible D gene (6 bases). The germline V gene has CDR1 MDHEN and CDR2 SYDVKM. The CDR3 loop spans 15 amino acids. The germline V and J ends were trimmed by 4 bases and 1 base, with 14 bases remaining between them. The CDR3: CASSSTGGQSYEQYF. The CDR3 DNA reads as TGTGCCAGCAGTTCGACAGGTGGACAATCCTACGAGCAGTACTTC.

The chain couples TRBV2 to TRBJ2-7; possibly TRBD2 for D (6 bases). Germline CDR1 and CDR2: SNHLY and FYNNEI. The V and J ends lost 6 bases and 2 bases respectively, with 8 bases between them. The CDR3 extends over 12 amino acids. The CDR3 is CASRREPYEQYF. CDR3 nucleotides: TGTGCCAGCAGGCGGGAACCCTACGAGCAGTACTTC.

V gene TRBV7-9 combines with J gene TRBJ2-1; the match to TRBD2 covers 9 bases. CDR3 size: 17 residues. J lost 2 bases, V lost 5 bases, and 10 bases had no gene match. From germline, CDR1 is SEHNR and CDR2 FQNEAQ (reference sequence). DNA for the CDR3: TGTGCCAGCAGCCCCAATAGCGGGAGCTTCGCCTACAATGAGCAGTTCTTC. This gives the protein CASSPNSGSFAYNEQFF.

The chain uses TRBV5-6 and TRBJ2-5; D unclear. Deletions cut 3 bases from V and 5 bases from J, with 8 bases between. The CDR3 sequence is 12 residues long. Per germline, CDR1 SGHDT and CDR2 YYEEEE. CDR3: CASSSVGETQYF. The CDR3 DNA sequence: TGTGCCAGCAGCTCTGTCGGGGAGACCCAGTACTTC.

The rearrangement uses TRBV28 and TRBJ2-5; no reliable D call. The CDR3 totals 13 residues. V lost 5 bases and J lost 4, with 11 bases in between. CDR1 is MDHEN, CDR2 SYDVKM, per germline. As DNA, the CDR3 is TGTGCCAGCAGTCCTCACGTCGGAGAGACCCAGTACTTC. Its translation is CASSPHVGETQYF.

The table lists this clone with a few counts. The chain links TRBV3-1 (or the pseudogene TRBV3-2) to TRBJ1-6; D unresolved. CDR3 length: 11 amino acids. CDR1 is LGHDT, CDR2 YNNKEL, per germline (reference sequence). V was clipped by 4 bases and J by 7 bases, with 2 bases between them. The DNA of the CDR3 is TGTGCCAGCAGCCGCAATTCACCCCTCCACTTT. Protein: CASSRNSPLHF.

This clone was detected once. V and J are TRBV29-1 and TRBJ2-3, with a tentative D call TRBD2 (6 bases). Deletions cut 4 bases from V and 1 base from J, with 12 bases between. Per the germline V gene, CDR1 is SQVTM and CDR2 is ANQGSEA. The CDR3 is 14 amino acids. CDR3 amino acids: CSVAGDAGTDTQYF. CDR3 in DNA: TGCAGCGTTGCGGGGGACGCGGGCACAGATACGCAGTATTTT.

The J gene is TRBJ2-5, the V gene TRBV19; D unresolved. The CDR3 runs 15 residues. The V gene lost 7 bases and the J gene lost 1 base, with 16 bases spanning the gap. Germline values: CDR1 LNHDA, CDR2 SQIVND (reference sequence). CDR3 in DNA: TGTGCCAGTACCCTCAGAGGCAGGACCCAAGAGACCCAGTACTTC. This codes for CASTLRGRTQETQYF.

The V call is TRBV30, the J call TRBJ2-1, with TRBD1 matching over 9 bases. The CDR3 extends over 13 amino acids. CDR1 and CDR2 from the germline V gene are GTSNPN and SVGIG (reference sequence). With V trimmed by 4 bases and J by 7 bases, 5 bases remained unmatched. CDR3 DNA: TGTGCCTGGACCGGGACAGGGTGGAATGAGCAGTTCTTC. It encodes CAWTGTGWNEQFF.

The chain has TRBV10-2 and TRBJ1-5; D is ambiguous. V was cut by 9 bases and J by 0 bases, with 9 bases left in between. The CDR3 is 13 residues long. The germline V gene has CDR1 WSHSY and CDR2 SAAADI. This CDR3 reads CASRENSNQPQHF. The CDR3 DNA follows: TGCGCCAGTCGGGAAAATAGCAATCAGCCCCAGCATTTT.

The V and J genes are TRBV28 and TRBJ2-1; 10 bases match TRBD2. J was trimmed by 2 bases and V by 4 bases; bases with no gene match: 2. This CDR3 is built from 15 residues. Germline V CDR1 and CDR2: MDHEN, SYDVKM. The CDR3, as DNA: TGTGCCAGCAGTTCTAGCGGGAGCCCCTACAATGAGCAGTTCTTC. Protein: CASSSSGSPYNEQFF.

The chain carries TRBV19 and TRBJ2-1; tentative D call: TRBD2 (5 bases). Germline V gives CDR1 LNHDA, CDR2 SQIVND (reference sequence). Trimming pared 7 bases from V and 8 bases from J, leaving 12 bases between. The length of the CDR3 is 12 residues. The CDR3: CASNSGYYEQFF. The CDR3 DNA sequence: TGTGCCAGTAATTCGGGGTATTATGAGCAGTTCTTC.

The rearrangement joins TRBV19 to TRBJ1-5, with no clear D. Germline loops: CDR1 LNHDA, CDR2 SQIVND (reference sequence). With 1 base removed from V and 1 base from J, the gap between germline ends came to 11 bases. This CDR3 contains 16 residues. This chain's CDR3 is CASSIARERSNQPQHF. CDR3 in DNA: TGTGCCAGTAGTATAGCCCGGGAACGGAGCAATCAGCCCCAGCATTTT.

This chain uses TRBV4-1 with TRBJ2-7, with D tentatively TRBD1 (6 bases). Trimming removed 3 bases from V and 5 bases from J, with 14 bases in between. This CDR3 region has 14 residues. The germline V gene has CDR1 MGHRA and CDR2 YSYEKL. CDR3 region: CASSQLQGSDEQYF. Written as DNA, the CDR3 is TGCGCCAGCAGCCAGCTACAGGGTTCCGACGAGCAGTACTTC.

The chain uses TRBV6-2 or TRBV6-3 and TRBJ1-2, with no clear D. V lost 2 bases to trimming and J lost 3 bases, with 10 bases between them. Germline V gene lookup returns CDR1 MNHEY and CDR2 SVGEGT. The CDR3 totals 14 residues. CDR3 sequence: CASSYRPQDYGYTF. In DNA, the CDR3 is TGTGCCAGCAGTTACAGGCCACAAGACTATGGCTACACCTTC.

The rearrangement uses TRBV18 and TRBJ1-1; weak D call: TRBD1 (5 bases). This CDR3 has 13 residues. Germline CDR1 KGHSH, CDR2 LQKENI. With 5 bases removed from V and 5 bases from J, the gap between germline ends came to 12 bases. This chain's CDR3 is CASSDIRGTEAFF. The CDR3, as DNA: TGTGCCAGCTCAGACATACGGGGGACTGAAGCTTTCTTT.

The CDR3 DNA reads TGTGCCAGCAGCCCCCGGACAGGGGGCCTAATCAAGTTCTACGAGCAGTACTTC. Translation: CASSPRTGGLIKFYEQYF. The rearrangement links TRBV3-1 (or the pseudogene TRBV3-2) to TRBJ2-7; 11 bases map to TRBD1. The V gene end was trimmed by 4 bases and the J gene end by 3 bases; junction bases not matched to a gene: 14. The CDR3 spans 18 residues. Germline V gene sequence: CDR1 LGHDT, CDR2 YNNKEL (reference sequence).

The V gene is TRBV19, the J gene TRBJ1-2; weak D call: TRBD1 (6 bases). This CDR3 spans 14 amino acids. In germline, CDR1 is LNHDA, CDR2 SQIVND (reference sequence). The V and J ends lost 7 bases and 4 bases respectively, with 16 bases between them. CDR3 amino acids: CASTPRGAVYGYTF. Here the CDR3 DNA reads TGTGCCAGTACCCCCCGGGGGGCGGTCTATGGCTACACCTTC.